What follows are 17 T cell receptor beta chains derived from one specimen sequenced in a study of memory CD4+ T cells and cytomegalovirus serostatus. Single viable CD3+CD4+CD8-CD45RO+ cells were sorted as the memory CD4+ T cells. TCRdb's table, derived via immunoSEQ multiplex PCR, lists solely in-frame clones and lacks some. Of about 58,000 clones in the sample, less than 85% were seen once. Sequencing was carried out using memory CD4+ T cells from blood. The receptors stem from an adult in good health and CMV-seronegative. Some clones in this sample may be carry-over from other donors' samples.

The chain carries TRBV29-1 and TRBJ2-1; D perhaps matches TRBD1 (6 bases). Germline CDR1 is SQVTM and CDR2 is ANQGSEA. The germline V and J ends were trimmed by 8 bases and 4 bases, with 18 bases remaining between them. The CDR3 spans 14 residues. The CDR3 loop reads CSSYTGILYNEQFF. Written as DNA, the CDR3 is TGCAGCTCGTACACAGGGATCTTATACAATGAGCAGTTCTTC.

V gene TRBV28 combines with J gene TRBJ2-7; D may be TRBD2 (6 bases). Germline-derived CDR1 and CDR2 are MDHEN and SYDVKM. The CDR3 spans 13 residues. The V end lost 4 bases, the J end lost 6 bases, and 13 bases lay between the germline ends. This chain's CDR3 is CASSSLLAVEQYF. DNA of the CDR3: TGTGCCAGCAGTTCTCTTTTAGCGGTCGAGCAGTACTTC.

The chain's CDR3 is CASSPQYPQRWYF. The CDR3 DNA is TGTGCCAGCAGTCCCCAGTACCCCCAAAGGTGGTATTTT. V gene TRBV6-5 combines with J gene TRBJ2-3; D is unresolved. V lost 5 bases and J 14 bases, leaving 20 bases between the germline ends. The CDR3 loop spans 13 amino acids. Germline values: CDR1 MNHEY, CDR2 SVGAGI.

The CDR3 DNA reads TGTGCCAGCAGTCCCGGGACAGCCATGGGGACTGAAGCTTTCTTT. Protein: CASSPGTAMGTEAFF. The V call is TRBV28, the J call TRBJ1-1; 7 bases are shared with TRBD1. This CDR3 contains 15 residues. Germline trimming cut 5 bases from V and 5 bases from J; bases unmatched to any gene: 11. Germline V gene sequence: CDR1 MDHEN, CDR2 SYDVKM.

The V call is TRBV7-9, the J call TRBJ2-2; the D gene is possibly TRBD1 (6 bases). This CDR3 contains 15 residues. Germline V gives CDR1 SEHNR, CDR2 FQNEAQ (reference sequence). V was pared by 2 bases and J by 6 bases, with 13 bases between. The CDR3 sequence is CASSLSVRGSGELFF. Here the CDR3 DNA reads TGTGCCAGCAGCTTATCCGTCAGGGGCTCCGGGGAGCTGTTTTTT.

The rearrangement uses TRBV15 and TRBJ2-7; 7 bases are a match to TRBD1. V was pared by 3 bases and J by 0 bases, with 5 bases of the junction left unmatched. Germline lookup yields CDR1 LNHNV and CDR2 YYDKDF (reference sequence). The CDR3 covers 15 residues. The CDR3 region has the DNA TGTGCCACCAGCAGGACAGGGACCCTCTCCTACGAGCAGTACTTC. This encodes CATSRTGTLSYEQYF.

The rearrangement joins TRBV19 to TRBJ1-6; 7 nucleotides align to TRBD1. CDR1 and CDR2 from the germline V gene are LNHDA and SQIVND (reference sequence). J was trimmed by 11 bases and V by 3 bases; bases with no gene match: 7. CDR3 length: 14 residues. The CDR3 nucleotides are TGTGCCAGTAGTATTTCACAGGGGTGGGCACCCCTCCACTTT. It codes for CASSISQGWAPLHF.

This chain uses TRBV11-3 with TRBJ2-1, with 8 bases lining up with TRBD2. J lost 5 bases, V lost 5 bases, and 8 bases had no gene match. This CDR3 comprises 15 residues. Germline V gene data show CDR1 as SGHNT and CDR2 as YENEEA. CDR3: CASSEPGTSHNEQFF. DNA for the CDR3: TGTGCCAGCAGCGAGCCCGGGACTAGTCACAATGAGCAGTTCTTC.

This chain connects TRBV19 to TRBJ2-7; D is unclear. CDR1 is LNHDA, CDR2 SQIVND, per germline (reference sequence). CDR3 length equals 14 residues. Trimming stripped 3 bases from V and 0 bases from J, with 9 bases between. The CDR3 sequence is CASSMYTYSYEQYF. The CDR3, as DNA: TGTGCCAGTAGTATGTATACGTACTCCTACGAGCAGTACTTC.

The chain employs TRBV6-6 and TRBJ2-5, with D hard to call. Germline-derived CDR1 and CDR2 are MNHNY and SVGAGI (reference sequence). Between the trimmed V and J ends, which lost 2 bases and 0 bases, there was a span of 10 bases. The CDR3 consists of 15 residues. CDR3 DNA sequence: TGTGCCAGCAGTTACCGTCCAGAGTACCAAGAGACCCAGTACTTC. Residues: CASSYRPEYQETQYF.

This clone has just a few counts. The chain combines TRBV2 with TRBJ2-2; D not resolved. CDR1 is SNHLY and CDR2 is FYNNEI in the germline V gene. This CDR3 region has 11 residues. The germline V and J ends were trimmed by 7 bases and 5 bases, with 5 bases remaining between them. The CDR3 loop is CASMWTGELFF. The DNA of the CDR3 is TGTGCCAGCATGTGGACCGGGGAGCTGTTTTTT.

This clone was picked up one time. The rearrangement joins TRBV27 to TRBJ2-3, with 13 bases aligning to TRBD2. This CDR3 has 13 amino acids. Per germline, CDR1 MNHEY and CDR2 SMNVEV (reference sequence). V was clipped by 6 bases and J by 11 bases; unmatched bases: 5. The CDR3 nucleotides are TGTGCCAGCAGGGGACTAGCGGGAAACCAGCAGTATTTT. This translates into CASRGLAGNQQYF.

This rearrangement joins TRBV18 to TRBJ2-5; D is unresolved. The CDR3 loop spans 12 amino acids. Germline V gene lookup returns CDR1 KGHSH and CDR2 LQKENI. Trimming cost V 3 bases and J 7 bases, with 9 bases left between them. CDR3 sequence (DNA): TGTGCCAGCTCACCCGATTATAGGACCCAGTACTTC. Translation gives CASSPDYRTQYF. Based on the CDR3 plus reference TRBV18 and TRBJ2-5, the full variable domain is NAGVMQNPRHLVRRRGQEARLRCSPMKGHSHVYWYRQLPEEGLKFMVYLQKENIIDESGMPKERFSAEFPKEGPSILRIQQVVRGDSAAYFCASSPDYRTQYFGPGTRLLVL.

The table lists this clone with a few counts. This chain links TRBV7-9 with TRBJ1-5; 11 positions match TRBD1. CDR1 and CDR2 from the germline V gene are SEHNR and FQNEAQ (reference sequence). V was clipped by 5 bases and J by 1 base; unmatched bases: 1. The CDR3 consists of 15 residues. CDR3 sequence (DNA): TGTGCCAGCAGCAGGGACAGGGGGAGCAATCAGCCCCAGCATTTT. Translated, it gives CASSRDRGSNQPQHF.

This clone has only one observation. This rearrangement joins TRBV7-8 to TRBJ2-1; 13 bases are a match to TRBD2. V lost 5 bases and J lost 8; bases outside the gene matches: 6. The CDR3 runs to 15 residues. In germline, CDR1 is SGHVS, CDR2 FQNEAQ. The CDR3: CASSARTSGSYEQFF. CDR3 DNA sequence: TGTGCCAGCAGCGCCCGGACTAGCGGGAGCTATGAGCAGTTCTTC.

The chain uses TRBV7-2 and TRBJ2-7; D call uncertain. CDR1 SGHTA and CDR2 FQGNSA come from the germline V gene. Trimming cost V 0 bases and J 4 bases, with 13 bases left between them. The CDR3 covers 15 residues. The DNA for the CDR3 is TGTGCCAGCAGCTTAGCTTGGGGTAAATATTACGAGCAGTACTTC. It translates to CASSLAWGKYYEQYF.

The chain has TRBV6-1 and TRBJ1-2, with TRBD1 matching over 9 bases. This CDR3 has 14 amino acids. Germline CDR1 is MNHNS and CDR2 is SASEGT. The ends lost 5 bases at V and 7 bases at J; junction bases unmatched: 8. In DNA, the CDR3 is TGTGCCAGCAGTCCTGTACAGGGGGCGAGTGGCTACACCTTC. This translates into CASSPVQGASGYTF.